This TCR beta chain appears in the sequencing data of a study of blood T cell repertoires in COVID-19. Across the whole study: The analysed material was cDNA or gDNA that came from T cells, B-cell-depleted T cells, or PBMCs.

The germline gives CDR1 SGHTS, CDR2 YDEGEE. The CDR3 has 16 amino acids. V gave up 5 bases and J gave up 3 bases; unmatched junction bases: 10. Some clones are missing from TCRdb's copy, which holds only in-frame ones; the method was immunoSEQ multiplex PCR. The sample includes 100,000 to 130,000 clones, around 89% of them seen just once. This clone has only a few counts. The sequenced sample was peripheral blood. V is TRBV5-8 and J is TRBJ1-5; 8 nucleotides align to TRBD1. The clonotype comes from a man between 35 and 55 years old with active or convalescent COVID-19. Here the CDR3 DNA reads TGTGCCAGCAGGGACGGACAGGGCGGCTCCAATCAGCCCCAGCATTTT. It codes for CASRDGQGGSNQPQHF.